This T cell receptor (beta chain) was found in a study of control samples from healthy donors and cancer patients. The germline CDR1 and CDR2 sequences are MNHEY and SMNVEV (reference sequence). There are 16 residues in the CDR3. Trimming took off 6 bases at V and 6 bases at J, with 20 bases between the two ends. The method was immunoSEQ multiplex PCR; TCRdb's version includes in-frame clones alone and lacks a portion of them. The profile covers tens of thousands of clones, with 89% appearing a single time and around a tenth taken by the ten largest. This clone was detected only once. The receptor comes from a woman in her 50s with colorectal cancer. The chain uses TRBV27 and TRBJ2-2, with D possibly being TRBD1 or TRBD2 (6 bases each). Sequencing used PBMCs. The CDR3 region has the DNA TGTGCCAGCAGCTCTCCCTGGGGGGCTAAATCCGGGGAGCTGTTTTTT. Its translation: CASSSPWGAKSGELFF.